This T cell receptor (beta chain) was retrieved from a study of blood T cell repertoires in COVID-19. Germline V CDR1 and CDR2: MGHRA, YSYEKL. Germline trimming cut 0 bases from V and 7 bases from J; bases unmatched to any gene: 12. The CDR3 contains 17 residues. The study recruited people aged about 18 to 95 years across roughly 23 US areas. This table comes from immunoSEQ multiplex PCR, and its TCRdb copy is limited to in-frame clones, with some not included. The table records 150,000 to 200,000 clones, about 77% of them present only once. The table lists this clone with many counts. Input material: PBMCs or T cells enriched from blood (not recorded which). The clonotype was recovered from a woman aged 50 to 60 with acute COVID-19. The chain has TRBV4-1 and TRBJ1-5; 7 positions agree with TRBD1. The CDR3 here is CASSQDIGRQGYQPQHF. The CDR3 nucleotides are TGCGCCAGCAGCCAAGATATAGGGAGACAGGGTTACCAGCCCCAGCATTTT.